Given below is one T cell receptor beta chain in context. What antigen it recognizes has not been identified. No quality values exist for individual bases; no much larger clone is one base distant. This record comes from a study of blood T cell repertoires in COVID-19 (dated by TCRdb to between 2020 and 2021). As for the study more broadly: Samples from collaborators originated in the United States, Italy and Spain and spanned both the acute and convalescent phases of COVID-19. The prospective study material was composed of cDNA or gDNA derived from T cells, B-cell-depleted T cells, or PBMCs. Deeply sampled blood TCRbeta repertoires from subjects exposed to, actively infected with, or recovered from COVID-19 were included in the dataset. Sample metadata almost always included a de-identified subject ID, COVID-19 status, age in years and sex. The samples were drawn from the first 160 participants of the ongoing ImmuneRACE study and from 950 to 1,500 subjects provided by 6 global collaborators. The repertoires were released in a freely available public database meant as a resource for research on the immune response to SARS-CoV-2. Where available, HLA class I and class II types were obtained from metadata supplied by the sample provider rather than from assay-based typing. Overall study outcomes, separate from this receptor: How much clinical and demographic metadata was included differed by source and by participant, and the metadata was provided uncurated.

Whole blood was collected in K2EDTA tubes by collaborating institutions according to the institutions' own protocols. For TCRbeta analysis, collaborators shipped samples in one of three forms: frozen whole blood, isolated PBMCs, or DNA extracted from either of those sample types. The immunoSEQ Assay, a bias-controlled multiplex PCR, was used to amplify TCRbeta CDR3 regions from genomic DNA. Per the authors' processing: Within the assay, amplification of reference gene primers was used to estimate how many nucleated cells each sample contained. To quantify the absolute abundance of each unique TCRbeta CDR3 rearrangement, sequence reads were collapsed and filtered. Productive Simpson clonality was computed per sample as the square root of Simpson's diversity index over productive rearrangements. Entries here come from immuneACCESS through TCRdb and include only in-frame sequences with V and J called. Some clones fail to appear in such tables; in the studies checked, an unresolved V gene covers under half of the shortfall, and the cause of the remainder is unknown. That table is the source of V, J and clone size, and D and trimming were worked out from the DNA. The sample table records about 130,000 clones; about 83% of these occur just once. 12% of the sample belongs to the ten largest clones.

The germline V gene sets CDR1 to SQVTM and CDR2 to ANQGSEA. The CDR3 runs 14 amino acids, cysteine and phenylalanine included. Only the CDR3 portion is preserved as DNA: 42 bases, with reading frame beginning at the first base. After removal of 6 bases from V and 4 bases from J, the junction retains 6 bases not matched to a gene. In this chain, TRBV29-1 is recombined with TRBJ1-5; 10 junctional bases match TRBD1. This TCR was sampled from a man aged 55 to 69 with acute or convalescent COVID-19. Sequenced sample: peripheral blood. This receptor carries the CDR3 CSVRGQGLNQPQHF. The DNA reads TGCAGCGTCAGGGGACAGGGGTTGAATCAGCCCCAGCATTTT.